A single sample is the source of the 9 T cell receptor beta chains below, sequenced in a study of regulatory T cells in long-lasting Graves disease. Time point specified: newly diagnosed GD, antithyroid drugs for less than 3 months. PBMCs provided the RNA from which the TCR library was made. The TCR beta library used iRepertoire HTBI primers with Arm-PCR amplification of CDR3. TCRdb re-called the multiplex PCR reads through MiXCR, storing one row per CDR3 protein. The sample holds a few hundred thousand distinct CDR3 sequences; roughly 13% are singletons and the top ten take about 9.1%. These records were also assigned to another study, of T cells in Graves' hyperthyroidism and ophthalmopathy.

The sample in question was peripheral blood mononuclear cells (PBMCs), obtained at new diagnosis, from a patient treated with antithyroid drugs. The receptors originated from a man aged 30 to 45 with Graves disease.

This clonotype has a handful of counts. V is TRBV30 and J is TRBJ2-7, with D perhaps TRBD2 (5 bases). The CDR3 contains 15 residues. The V gene's germline CDR1 is GTSNPN and CDR2 SVGIG (reference sequence). CDR3 in amino acids: CAQGGGFETSYEQYF. The CDR3 DNA reads TGTGCGCAAGGTGGAGGTTTTGAAACCTCCTACGAGCAGTACTTC.

The chain couples TRBV20-1 to TRBJ2-4, with TRBD2 matching over 7 bases. Germline V CDR1 and CDR2: DFQATT, SNEGSKA (reference sequence). The V gene end was trimmed by 3 bases and the J gene end by 0 bases; junction bases not matched to a gene: 8. This CDR3 is 16 amino acids long. The CDR3 nucleotides read TGCAGTGCTAGGGATCTAGCGGAACTAGCCAAAAACATTCAGTACTTC. Amino acids: CSARDLAELAKNIQYF.

J is TRBJ1-5 and V is TRBV19, with TRBD1 matching 7 bases. The junction had 7 bases not matched to a gene; V was cut back by 7 bases and J by 1 base. The CDR3 runs to 15 residues. Germline V gives CDR1 LNHDA, CDR2 SQIVND (reference sequence). The CDR3 region has the DNA TGTGCCAGTACCCCCAGGGGGGAAAGCAATCAGCCCCAGCATTTT. Protein sequence: CASTPRGESNQPQHF.

This clonotype was seen only once. A far larger clone is one base from this, pointing to a likely read error. V usage is TRBV27 and J usage is TRBJ2-4, with 8 bases lining up with TRBD1. The DNA end is more similar to TRBJ1-2, so the J call may be wrong. Germline CDR1 and CDR2: MNHEY and SMNVEV (reference sequence). CDR3 size: 15 residues. CDR3 DNA sequence: TGTGCCAGCAGTTTTCTCCGGGCAGGGGGCGATGGCTACACCTTC. As protein: CASSFLRAGGDGYTF.

This clonotype was counted many times. V usage is TRBV30 and J usage is TRBJ2-7; D possibly corresponds to TRBD1 (6 bases). The length of the CDR3 is 14 residues. Trimming stripped 0 bases from V and 5 bases from J, with 14 bases between. Germline V gene sequence: CDR1 GTSNPN, CDR2 SVGIG (reference sequence). For the CDR3, the DNA is TGTGCCTGGAGTGTCACAGGGAATTATGACGAGCAGTACTTC. As protein: CAWSVTGNYDEQYF.

This clonotype was observed many times. V is TRBV18 and J is TRBJ1-4; D is possibly TRBD1 (6 bases). Trimming removed 2 bases at V and 6 bases at J, with 13 bases between. The CDR3 loop spans 15 amino acids. Per the germline V gene, CDR1 is KGHSH and CDR2 is LQKENI. This CDR3 is CASSPGTQQDEKLFF. The CDR3 bases are TGTGCCAGCTCACCAGGGACACAGCAGGATGAAAAACTGTTTTTT.

This clonotype has ten or more counts. The chain links TRBV20-1 to TRBJ2-1; TRBD2 agrees at 7 bases. V gave up 2 bases and J gave up 0 bases; unmatched junction bases: 10. The CDR3 length is 17 residues. CDR1 and CDR2 (germline): DFQATT, SNEGSKA (reference sequence). CDR3 in DNA: TGCAGTGCTAGAAGGAGGCTAGCGGAGAGCTCCTACAATGAGCAGTTCTTC. Protein product: CSARRRLAESSYNEQFF.

This clonotype was found many times. The chain employs TRBV7-9 and TRBJ2-7; TRBD2 is a possible D gene (6 bases). The V gene's germline CDR1 is SEHNR and CDR2 FQNEAQ (reference sequence). The germline V and J ends were trimmed by 4 bases and 6 bases, with 19 bases remaining between them. The CDR3 extends over 15 amino acids. The CDR3 is CASSSNGGRSSEQYF. The CDR3 bases are TGTGCCAGCAGCTCGAACGGTGGGAGGAGTAGCGAGCAGTACTTC.

The chain combines TRBV30 with TRBJ1-1, with 7 nucleotides matching TRBD1. Germline values: CDR1 GTSNPN, CDR2 SVGIG (reference sequence). This CDR3 has 14 residues. V lost 3 bases to trimming and J lost 3 bases; unmatched junction nucleotides: 7. The DNA of the CDR3 is TGTGCCTGGAGGGAGGGAGACAGGGACACTGAAGCTTTCTTT. Protein product: CAWREGDRDTEAFF. Complete variable domain (other parts from reference TRBV30 and TRBJ1-1): SQTIHQWPATLVQPVGSPLSLECTVEGTSNPNLYWYRQAAGRGLQLLFYSVGIGQISSEVPQNLSASRPQDRQFILSSKKLLLSDSGFYLCAWREGDRDTEAFFGQGTRLTVV.